One and the same sample provided the 13 T cell receptor beta chains below, sequenced in a study of blood T cell repertoires in COVID-19. Assay: immunoSEQ multiplex PCR; the TCRdb copy retains only in-frame clones and omits some. The profile shows about 180,000 clones, roughly 85% of them singletons. The sequencing input was peripheral blood. The source of these receptors is a woman in her sixties or seventies with acute or convalescent COVID-19.

The chain couples TRBV28 to TRBJ2-7; TRBD1 aligns across 9 bases. Germline trimming cut 5 bases from V and 2 bases from J; bases unmatched to any gene: 7. Germline V gives CDR1 MDHEN, CDR2 SYDVKM. The CDR3 has 15 amino acids. CDR3: CASSRPGTGTYEQYF. In nucleotides, the CDR3 is TGTGCCAGCAGTCGTCCCGGGACAGGGACCTACGAGCAGTACTTC.

The gene calls are TRBV5-1 and TRBJ2-1; D not certain. The CDR3 loop spans 13 amino acids. The V end was cut by 7 bases, the J end by 6 bases, with 14 bases between. Germline V gene lookup returns CDR1 SGHRS and CDR2 YFSETQ. The CDR3, as DNA: TGCGCCAGCCGCCGCACGGAGCTCAATGAGCAGTTCTTC. Protein: CASRRTELNEQFF.

This clone has only one observation. The chain employs TRBV7-6 and TRBJ1-1; 8 positions agree with TRBD1. Germline V CDR1 and CDR2: SGHVS, FNYEAQ. V dropped 6 bases and J dropped 4; count of bases not matched to a gene: 4. This CDR3 contains 13 residues. CDR3 region: CASSHRGFTEAFF. DNA for the CDR3: TGTGCCAGCAGTCACAGGGGGTTCACTGAAGCTTTCTTT.

The chain links TRBV30 to TRBJ1-5; possible D gene TRBD1, 6 bases. Looked up from germline, CDR1 is GTSNPN and CDR2 is SVGIG (reference sequence). This CDR3 is 16 amino acids long. Trimming left V 2 bases short and J 5 bases short, with 19 bases between. This CDR3 is CAWSPATGKGDQPQHF. Here the CDR3 DNA reads TGTGCCTGGAGTCCTGCAACAGGGAAGGGAGATCAGCCCCAGCATTTT.

V is TRBV7-2 and J is TRBJ2-7, with D tentatively TRBD2 (7 bases). The germline CDR1 and CDR2 sequences are SGHTA and FQGNSA. The V gene lost 4 bases and the J gene lost 6 bases, with 16 bases spanning the gap. The CDR3 consists of 14 residues. The CDR3 is CASSWGREWLEQYF. The CDR3 region has the DNA TGTGCCAGCAGCTGGGGGCGGGAGTGGCTCGAGCAGTACTTC.

The CDR3 protein is CATKQGARNEQFF. CDR3 nucleotide sequence: TGTGCCACCAAACAGGGGGCTCGAAATGAGCAGTTCTTC. The chain uses TRBV6-5 and TRBJ2-1; 9 bases are a match to TRBD1. V lost 10 bases and J lost 7; bases outside the gene matches: 8. The germline CDR1 and CDR2 sequences are MNHEY and SVGAGI. The CDR3 length is 13 residues.

This chain uses TRBV19 with TRBJ1-5; D might be TRBD1 (6 bases). The ends were cut back, 3 bases at V and 7 bases at J, with 13 bases in the middle. This CDR3 spans 14 amino acids. Germline CDR1 reads LNHDA; CDR2 reads SQIVND (reference sequence). In DNA, the CDR3 is TGTGCCAGTAGTATTCAGGGGCTTGAGCAGCCCCAGCATTTT. Residues: CASSIQGLEQPQHF.

CDR3: CASSPRDRDAQETQYF. The CDR3 bases are TGCGCCAGCAGCCCCCGGGACAGGGACGCCCAAGAGACCCAGTACTTC. The V and J genes are TRBV5-1 and TRBJ2-5; 9 bases map to TRBD1. Germline assignment: CDR1 SGHRS and CDR2 YFSETQ. The CDR3 runs 16 residues. With V trimmed by 4 bases and J by 1 base, 8 bases remained unmatched.

The rearrangement uses TRBV6-5 and TRBJ1-1, with D unresolved. Germline-derived CDR1 and CDR2 are MNHEY and SVGAGI. The V and J ends lost 6 bases and 0 bases respectively, with 11 bases between them. CDR3 length equals 14 residues. The CDR3 nucleotides read TGTGCCAGCAGCCCGTTGGGAGTGAACACTGAAGCTTTCTTT. Translation gives CASSPLGVNTEAFF.

The gene calls are TRBV5-1 and TRBJ2-7; D possibly corresponds to TRBD2 (6 bases). The CDR3 totals 16 residues. The germline CDR1 and CDR2 sequences are SGHRS and YFSETQ. V shed 0 bases and J shed 3 bases, with 16 bases lying between them. CDR3 coding DNA: TGCGCCAGCAGCTTGGCCCCAGCGGGCAGGGACTACGAGCAGTACTTC. Amino acids: CASSLAPAGRDYEQYF.

The chain combines TRBV7-2 with TRBJ2-3; 7 bases fit TRBD2. Germline CDR1 is SGHTA and CDR2 is FQGNSA. This CDR3 is 15 amino acids long. Germline trimming cut 6 bases from V and 8 bases from J; bases unmatched to any gene: 14. DNA of the CDR3: TGTGCCAGCAGACCCACCGGCGGGAGATTCGTTACGCAGTATTTT. Translation: CASRPTGGRFVTQYF.

The V call is TRBV27, the J call TRBJ2-7; 7 bases fit TRBD2. V dropped 5 bases and J dropped 0; count of bases not matched to a gene: 10. This CDR3 is 16 amino acids long. Germline CDR1 is MNHEY and CDR2 is SMNVEV (reference sequence). The CDR3 region is CASSRTRGGSSYEQYF. The CDR3 DNA reads as TGTGCCAGCAGTAGAACTCGGGGCGGGAGCTCCTACGAGCAGTACTTC.

This chain joins TRBV27 and TRBJ2-4, with 7 nucleotides matching TRBD2. V was clipped by 6 bases and J by 8 bases; unmatched bases: 13. The V gene's germline CDR1 is MNHEY and CDR2 SMNVEV (reference sequence). This CDR3 contains 15 residues. The CDR3 DNA reads as TGTGCCAGCAGCCTAGGCTCGCTGGGGGGGGACATTCAGTACTTC. Its protein product is CASSLGSLGGDIQYF.